What follows are 2 T cell receptor beta chains derived from one specimen sequenced in a study of human T cells and chemical hapten exposure. In TCRdb, the RACE reads were re-called with MiXCR into one record per CDR3 protein. The sample has some 36,000 distinct CDR3 sequences, about a tenth seen once; the top ten hold roughly 27%. The time point: pre-sensitization, week 0. Stated treatment: therapeutic diphenylcyclopropenone sensitization with weekly scalp DPC. Researchers extracted total RNA from unfractionated whole blood. The input for sequencing was whole blood, taken in connection with sensitization to the hapten diphenylcyclopropenone (DPC). The receptors were sampled from a man between 50 and 59 years old with alopecia areata. Some clones in this sample may be carry-over from other donors' samples.

The J gene is TRBJ2-1, the V gene TRBV7-7; no reliable D call. From germline, CDR1 is SSHAT and CDR2 FNYEAQ (reference sequence). Trimming removed 5 bases at V and 10 bases at J, with 15 bases between. The CDR3 has 13 amino acids. CDR3 sequence reads: CASSPSAGSEQFF. The CDR3 DNA follows: TGTGCCAGCAGCCCAAGTGCAGGTTCCGAGCAGTTCTTC.

This clonotype has just a few counts. V usage is TRBV12-3 or TRBV12-4 and J usage is TRBJ1-2, with D possibly TRBD1 on 6 matching bases. The length of the CDR3 is 12 residues. V gave up 2 bases and J gave up 8 bases, with 9 bases separating them. CDR3 residues: CASSLTGRGYTF. The CDR3 nucleotides read TGTGCCAGCAGTTTAACAGGGAGAGGCTACACCTTC.